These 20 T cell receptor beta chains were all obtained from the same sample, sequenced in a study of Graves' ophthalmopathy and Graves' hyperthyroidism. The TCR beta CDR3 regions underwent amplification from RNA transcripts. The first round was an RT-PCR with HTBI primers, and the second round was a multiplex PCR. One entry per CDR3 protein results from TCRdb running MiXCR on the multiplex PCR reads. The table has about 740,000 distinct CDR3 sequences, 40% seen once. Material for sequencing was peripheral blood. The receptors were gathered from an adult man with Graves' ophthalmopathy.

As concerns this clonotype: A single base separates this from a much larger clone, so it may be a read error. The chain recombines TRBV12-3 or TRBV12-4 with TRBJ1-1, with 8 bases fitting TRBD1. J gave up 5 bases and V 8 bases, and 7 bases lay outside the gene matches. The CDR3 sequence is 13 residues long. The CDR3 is CASGGQGATEAFF. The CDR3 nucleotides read TGTGCCAGCGGTGGACAGGGAGCAACTGAAGCTTTCTTT.

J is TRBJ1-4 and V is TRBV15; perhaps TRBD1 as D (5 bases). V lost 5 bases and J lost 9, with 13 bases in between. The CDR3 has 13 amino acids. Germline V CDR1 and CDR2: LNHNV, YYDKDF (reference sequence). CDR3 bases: TGTGCCACCAGCGTGACAGTTGGAAAAAAACTGTTTTTT. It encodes CATSVTVGKKLFF.

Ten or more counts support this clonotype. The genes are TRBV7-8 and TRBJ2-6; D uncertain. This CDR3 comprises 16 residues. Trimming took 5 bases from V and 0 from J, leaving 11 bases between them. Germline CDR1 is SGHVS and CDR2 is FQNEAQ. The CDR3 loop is CASSPPTLSGANVLTF. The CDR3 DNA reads TGTGCCAGCAGCCCGCCCACCCTCTCTGGGGCCAACGTCCTGACTTTC.

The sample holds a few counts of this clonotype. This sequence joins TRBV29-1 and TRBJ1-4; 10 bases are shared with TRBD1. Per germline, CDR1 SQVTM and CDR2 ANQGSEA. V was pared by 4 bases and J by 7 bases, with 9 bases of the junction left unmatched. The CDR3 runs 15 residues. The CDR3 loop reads CSVGGQGVASEKLFF. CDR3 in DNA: TGCAGCGTTGGCGGACAGGGGGTGGCGAGTGAAAAACTGTTTTTT.

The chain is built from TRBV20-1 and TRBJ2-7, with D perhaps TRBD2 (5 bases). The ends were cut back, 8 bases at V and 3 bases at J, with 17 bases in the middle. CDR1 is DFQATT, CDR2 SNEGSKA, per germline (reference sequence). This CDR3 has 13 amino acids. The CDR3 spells CSSKGGSSYEQYF. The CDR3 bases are TGCAGTTCCAAAGGCGGGTCAAGCTACGAGCAGTACTTC.

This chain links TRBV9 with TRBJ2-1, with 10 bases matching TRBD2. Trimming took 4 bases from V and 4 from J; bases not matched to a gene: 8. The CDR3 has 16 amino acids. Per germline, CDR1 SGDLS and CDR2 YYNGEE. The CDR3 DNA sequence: TGTGCCAGCAGCCCTACTAGCGGGGCGGAGTACAATGAGCAGTTCTTC. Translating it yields CASSPTSGAEYNEQFF.

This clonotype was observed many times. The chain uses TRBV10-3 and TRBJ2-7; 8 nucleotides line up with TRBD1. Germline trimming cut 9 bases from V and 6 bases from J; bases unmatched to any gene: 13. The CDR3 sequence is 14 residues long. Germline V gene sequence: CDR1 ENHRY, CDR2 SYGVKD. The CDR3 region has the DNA TGTGCCATTCGAGACCACACAGGGGGAGGCGAGCAGTACTTC. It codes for CAIRDHTGGGEQYF.

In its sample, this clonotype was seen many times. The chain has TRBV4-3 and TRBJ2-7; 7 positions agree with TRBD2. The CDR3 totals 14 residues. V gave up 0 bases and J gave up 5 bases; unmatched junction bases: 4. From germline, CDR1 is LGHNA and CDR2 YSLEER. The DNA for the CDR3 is TGCGCCAGCAGCCAAGACAACGGGAGGAACGAGCAGTACTTC. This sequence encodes CASSQDNGRNEQYF.

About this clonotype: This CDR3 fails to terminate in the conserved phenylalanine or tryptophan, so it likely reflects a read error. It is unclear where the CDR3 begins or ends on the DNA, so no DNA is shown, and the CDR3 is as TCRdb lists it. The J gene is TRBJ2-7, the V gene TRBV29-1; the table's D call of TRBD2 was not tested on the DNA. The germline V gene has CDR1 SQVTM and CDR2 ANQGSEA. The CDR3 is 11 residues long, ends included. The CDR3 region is CSVLGTSGSSY.

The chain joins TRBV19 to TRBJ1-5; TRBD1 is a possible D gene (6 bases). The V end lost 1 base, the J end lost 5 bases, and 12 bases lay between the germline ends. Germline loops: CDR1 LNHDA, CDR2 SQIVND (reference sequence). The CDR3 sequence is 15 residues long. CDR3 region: CASSIGGGPDQPQHF. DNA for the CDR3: TGTGCCAGTAGTATAGGCGGGGGGCCGGATCAGCCCCAGCATTTT.

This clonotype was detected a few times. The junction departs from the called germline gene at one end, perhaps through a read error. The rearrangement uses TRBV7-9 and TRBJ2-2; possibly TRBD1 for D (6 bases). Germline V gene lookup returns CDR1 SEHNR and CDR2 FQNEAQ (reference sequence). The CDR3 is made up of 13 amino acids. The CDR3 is CASSSGTTGELFF. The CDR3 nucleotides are TGCGCCAGCAGCTCCGGGACAACCGGGGAGCTGTTTTTT.

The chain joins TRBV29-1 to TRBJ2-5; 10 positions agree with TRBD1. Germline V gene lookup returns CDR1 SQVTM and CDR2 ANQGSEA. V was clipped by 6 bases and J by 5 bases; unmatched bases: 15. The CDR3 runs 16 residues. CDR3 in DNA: TGCAGCGTCCGTGTGACAGGGACAGGGGATTGGGAGACCCAGTACTTC. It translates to CSVRVTGTGDWETQYF.

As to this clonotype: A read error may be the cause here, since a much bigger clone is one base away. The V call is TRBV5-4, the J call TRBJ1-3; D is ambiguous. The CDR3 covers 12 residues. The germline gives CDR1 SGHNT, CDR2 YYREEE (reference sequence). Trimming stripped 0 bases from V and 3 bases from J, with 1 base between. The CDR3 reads CASSLDGNTIYF. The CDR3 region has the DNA TGTGCCAGCAGCTTGGATGGAAACACCATATATTTT. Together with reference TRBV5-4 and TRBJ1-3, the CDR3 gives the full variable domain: ETGVTQSPTHLIKTRGQQVTLRCSSQSGHNTVSWYQQALGQGPQFIFQYYREEENGRGNFPPRFSGLQFPNYSSELNVNALELDDSALYLCASSLDGNTIYFGEGSWLTVV.

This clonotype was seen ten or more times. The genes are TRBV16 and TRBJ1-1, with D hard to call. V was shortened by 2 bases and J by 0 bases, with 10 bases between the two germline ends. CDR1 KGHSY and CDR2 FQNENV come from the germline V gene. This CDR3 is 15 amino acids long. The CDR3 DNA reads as TGTGCCAGCAGCCAAGAGGTCAGTCTGAACACTGAAGCTTTCTTT. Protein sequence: CASSQEVSLNTEAFF.

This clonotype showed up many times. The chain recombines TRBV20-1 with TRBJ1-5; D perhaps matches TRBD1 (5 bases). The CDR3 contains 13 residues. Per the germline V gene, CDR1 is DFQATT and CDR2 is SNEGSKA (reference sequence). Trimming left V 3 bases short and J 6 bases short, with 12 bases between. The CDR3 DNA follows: TGCAGTGCTAGGGCAGGGTTGGGTCAGCCCCAGCATTTT. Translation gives CSARAGLGQPQHF.

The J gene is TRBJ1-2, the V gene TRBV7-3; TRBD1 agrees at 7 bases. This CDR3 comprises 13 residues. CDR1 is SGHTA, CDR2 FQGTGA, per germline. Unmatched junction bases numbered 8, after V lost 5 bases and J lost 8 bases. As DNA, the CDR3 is TGTGCCAGCAGCACGACAGGGACGAACGGCTACACCTTC. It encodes CASSTTGTNGYTF.

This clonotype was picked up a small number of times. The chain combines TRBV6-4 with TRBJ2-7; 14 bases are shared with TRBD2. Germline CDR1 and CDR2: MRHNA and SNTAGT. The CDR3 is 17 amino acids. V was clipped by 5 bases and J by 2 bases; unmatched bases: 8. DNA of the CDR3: TGTGCCAGCAGTCCCCCCCGACTAGCGGGAGGGCCCTACGAGCAGTACTTC. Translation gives CASSPPRLAGGPYEQYF.

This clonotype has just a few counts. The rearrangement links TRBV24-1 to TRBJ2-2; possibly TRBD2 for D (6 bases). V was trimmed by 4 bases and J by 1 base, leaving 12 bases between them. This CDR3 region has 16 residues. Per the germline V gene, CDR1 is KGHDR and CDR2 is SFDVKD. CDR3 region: CATSEPSAQNTGELFF. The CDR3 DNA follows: TGTGCCACCAGTGAGCCTAGCGCCCAGAACACCGGGGAGCTGTTTTTT.

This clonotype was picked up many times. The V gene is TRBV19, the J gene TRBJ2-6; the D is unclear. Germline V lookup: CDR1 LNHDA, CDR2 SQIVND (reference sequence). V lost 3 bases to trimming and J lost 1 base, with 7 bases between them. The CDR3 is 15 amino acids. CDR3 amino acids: CASSILGSGANVLTF. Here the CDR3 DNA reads TGTGCCAGTAGTATTCTAGGGTCTGGGGCCAACGTCCTGACTTTC.

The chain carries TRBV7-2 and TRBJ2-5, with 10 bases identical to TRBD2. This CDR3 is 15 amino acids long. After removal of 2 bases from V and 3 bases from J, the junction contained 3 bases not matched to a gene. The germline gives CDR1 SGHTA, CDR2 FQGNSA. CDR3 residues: CASSLLAGAEETQYF. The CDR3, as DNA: TGTGCCAGCAGCTTACTAGCGGGGGCGGAAGAGACCCAGTACTTC.